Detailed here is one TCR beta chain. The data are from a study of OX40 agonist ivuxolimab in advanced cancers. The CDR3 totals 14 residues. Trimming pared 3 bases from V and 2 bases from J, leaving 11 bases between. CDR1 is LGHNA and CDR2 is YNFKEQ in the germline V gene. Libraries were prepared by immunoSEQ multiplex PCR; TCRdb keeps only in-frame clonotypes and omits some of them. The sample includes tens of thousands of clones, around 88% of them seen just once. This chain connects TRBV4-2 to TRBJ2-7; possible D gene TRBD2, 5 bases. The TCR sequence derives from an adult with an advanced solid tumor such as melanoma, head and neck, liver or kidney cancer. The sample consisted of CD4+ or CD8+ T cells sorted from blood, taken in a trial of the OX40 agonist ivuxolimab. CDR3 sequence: CASSQASSTYEQYF. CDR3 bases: TGTGCCAGCAGCCAGGCTAGCTCCACCTACGAGCAGTACTTC.